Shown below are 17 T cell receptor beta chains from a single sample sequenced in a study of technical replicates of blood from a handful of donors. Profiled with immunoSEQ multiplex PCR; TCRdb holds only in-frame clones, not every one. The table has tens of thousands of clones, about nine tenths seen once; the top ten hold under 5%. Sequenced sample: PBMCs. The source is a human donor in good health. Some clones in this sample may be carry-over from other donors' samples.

CDR3 sequence: CASSSHLDFPSYNEQFF. Here the CDR3 DNA reads TGCGCCAGCAGCTCCCATTTGGACTTCCCCTCCTACAATGAGCAGTTCTTC. The genes are TRBV5-1 and TRBJ2-1; a weak D match, TRBD2 (5 bases). V was cut by 3 bases and J by 0 bases, with 16 bases left in between. This CDR3 contains 17 residues. The germline V gene has CDR1 SGHRS and CDR2 YFSETQ.

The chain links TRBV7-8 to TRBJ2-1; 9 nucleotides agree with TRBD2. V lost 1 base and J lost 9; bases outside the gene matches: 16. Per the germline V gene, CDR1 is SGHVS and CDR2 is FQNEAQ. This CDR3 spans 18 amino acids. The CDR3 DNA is TGTGCCAGCAGCTTAGATCGTCGGCGGGAGGGCCTCTTTGGTGAGCAGTTCTTC. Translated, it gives CASSLDRRREGLFGEQFF.

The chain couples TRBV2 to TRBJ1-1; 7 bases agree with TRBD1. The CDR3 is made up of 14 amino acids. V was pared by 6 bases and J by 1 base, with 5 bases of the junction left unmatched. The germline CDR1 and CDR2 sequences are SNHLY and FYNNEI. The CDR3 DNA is TGTGCCAGCAGCGACAGGGACACGAACACTGAAGCTTTCTTT. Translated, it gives CASSDRDTNTEAFF.

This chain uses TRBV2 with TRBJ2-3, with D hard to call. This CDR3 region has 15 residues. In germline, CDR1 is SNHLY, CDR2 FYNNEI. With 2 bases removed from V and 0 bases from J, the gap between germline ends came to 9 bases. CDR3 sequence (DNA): TGTGCCAGCAGTGAAAAGGTCAGGAGCACAGATACGCAGTATTTT. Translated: CASSEKVRSTDTQYF.

CDR3 loop: CASTDRAGGTEAFF. DNA of the CDR3: TGTGCCAGCACAGACAGGGCTGGAGGAACTGAAGCTTTCTTT. V and J are TRBV11-3 and TRBJ1-1, with 7 bases that match TRBD1. The germline gives CDR1 SGHNT, CDR2 YENEEA. V lost 7 bases to trimming and J lost 5 bases; unmatched junction nucleotides: 10. The CDR3 extends over 14 amino acids.

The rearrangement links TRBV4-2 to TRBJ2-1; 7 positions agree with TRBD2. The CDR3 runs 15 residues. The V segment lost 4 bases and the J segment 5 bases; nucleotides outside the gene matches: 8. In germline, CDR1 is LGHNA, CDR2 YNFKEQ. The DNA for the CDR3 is TGTGCCAGCAGCCCCGCCGCGGGGGTAAACAATGAGCAGTTCTTC. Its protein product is CASSPAAGVNNEQFF.

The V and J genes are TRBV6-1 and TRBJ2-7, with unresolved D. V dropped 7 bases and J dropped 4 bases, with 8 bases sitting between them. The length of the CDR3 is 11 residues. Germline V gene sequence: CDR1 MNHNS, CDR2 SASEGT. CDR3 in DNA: TGTGCCAGCACGTCGGGTTACGAGCAGTACTTC. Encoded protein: CASTSGYEQYF.

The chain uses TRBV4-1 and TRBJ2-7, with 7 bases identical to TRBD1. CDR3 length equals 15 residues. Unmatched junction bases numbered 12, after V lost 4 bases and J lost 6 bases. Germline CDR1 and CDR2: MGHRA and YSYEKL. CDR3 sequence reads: CASSLSTGSLFEQYF. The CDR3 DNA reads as TGCGCCAGCAGCCTATCGACAGGGAGCTTGTTCGAGCAGTACTTC.

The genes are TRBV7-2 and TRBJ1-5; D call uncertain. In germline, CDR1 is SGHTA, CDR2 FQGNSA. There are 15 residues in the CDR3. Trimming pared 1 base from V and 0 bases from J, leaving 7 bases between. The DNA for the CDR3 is TGTGCCAGCAGCTTAGTCCGGGATAGCAATCAGCCCCAGCATTTT. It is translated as CASSLVRDSNQPQHF.

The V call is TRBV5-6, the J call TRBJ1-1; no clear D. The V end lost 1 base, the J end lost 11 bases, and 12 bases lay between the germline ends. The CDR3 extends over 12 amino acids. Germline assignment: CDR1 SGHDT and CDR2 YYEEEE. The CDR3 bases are TGTGCCAGCAGCTTGACCGGGAGGTTGGCTTTCTTT. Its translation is CASSLTGRLAFF.

The CDR3 protein is CASSETLRGRYEQYF. The CDR3 DNA is TGTGCCAGCAGTGAAACCCTAAGGGGGCGATACGAGCAGTACTTC. The J gene is TRBJ2-7, the V gene TRBV25-1; 7 bases align to TRBD1. Germline V CDR1 and CDR2: MGHDK, SYGVNS. This CDR3 contains 15 residues. V lost 2 bases and J lost 4; bases outside the gene matches: 8.

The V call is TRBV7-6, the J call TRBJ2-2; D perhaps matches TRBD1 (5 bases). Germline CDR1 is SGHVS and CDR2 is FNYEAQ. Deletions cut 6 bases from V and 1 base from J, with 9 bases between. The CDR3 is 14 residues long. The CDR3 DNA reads TGTGCCAGCAGATCTACAGGGAACACCGGGGAGCTGTTTTTT. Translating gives CASRSTGNTGELFF.

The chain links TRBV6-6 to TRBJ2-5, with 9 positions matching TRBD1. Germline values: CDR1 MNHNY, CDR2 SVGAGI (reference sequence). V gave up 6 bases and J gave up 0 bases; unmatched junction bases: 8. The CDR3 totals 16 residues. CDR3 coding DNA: TGTGCCAGCAGCCAAACAGGGGGCCCCTACCAAGAGACCCAGTACTTC. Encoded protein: CASSQTGGPYQETQYF.

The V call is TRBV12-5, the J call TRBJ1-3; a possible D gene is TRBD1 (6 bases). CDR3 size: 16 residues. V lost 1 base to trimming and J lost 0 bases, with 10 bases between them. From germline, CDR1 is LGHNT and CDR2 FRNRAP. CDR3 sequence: CASGLGQGTSGNTIYF. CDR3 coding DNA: TGTGCTAGTGGTTTGGGGCAGGGGACCTCTGGAAACACCATATATTTT. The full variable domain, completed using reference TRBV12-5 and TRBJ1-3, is DARVTQTPRHKVTEMGQEVTMRCQPILGHNTVFWYRQTMMQGLELLAYFRNRAPLDDSGMPKDRFSAEMPDATLATLKIQPSEPRDSAVYFCASGLGQGTSGNTIYFGEGSWLTVV.

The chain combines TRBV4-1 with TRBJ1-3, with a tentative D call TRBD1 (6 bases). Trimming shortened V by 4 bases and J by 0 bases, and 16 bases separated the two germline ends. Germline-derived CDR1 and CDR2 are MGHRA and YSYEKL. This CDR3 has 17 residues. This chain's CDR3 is CASSRGQGRNSGNTIYF. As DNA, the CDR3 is TGCGCCAGCAGCCGAGGGCAGGGGCGTAACTCTGGAAACACCATATATTTT.

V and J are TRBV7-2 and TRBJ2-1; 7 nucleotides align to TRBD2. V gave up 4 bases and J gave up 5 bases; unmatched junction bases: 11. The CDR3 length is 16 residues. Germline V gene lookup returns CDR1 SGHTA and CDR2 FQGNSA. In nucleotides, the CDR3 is TGTGCCAGCAGCTCCAGGGAGGGTAGGCTGCACAATGAGCAGTTCTTC. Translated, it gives CASSSREGRLHNEQFF. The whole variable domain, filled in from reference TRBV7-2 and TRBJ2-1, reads GAGVSQSPSNKVTEKGKDVELRCDPISGHTALYWYRQSLGQGLEFLIYFQGNSAPDKSGLPSDRFSAERTGGSVSTLTIQRTQQEDSAVYLCASSSREGRLHNEQFFGPGTRLTVL.

The CDR3 DNA sequence: TGTGCCAGCTGTGGGGGCTCAGGGACCCAGTACTTC. Its translation: CASCGGSGTQYF. The V and J genes are TRBV2 and TRBJ2-5; tentative D call: TRBD1 (6 bases). Trimming stripped 8 bases from V and 7 bases from J, with 14 bases between. CDR3 length: 12 residues. In germline, CDR1 is SNHLY, CDR2 FYNNEI.